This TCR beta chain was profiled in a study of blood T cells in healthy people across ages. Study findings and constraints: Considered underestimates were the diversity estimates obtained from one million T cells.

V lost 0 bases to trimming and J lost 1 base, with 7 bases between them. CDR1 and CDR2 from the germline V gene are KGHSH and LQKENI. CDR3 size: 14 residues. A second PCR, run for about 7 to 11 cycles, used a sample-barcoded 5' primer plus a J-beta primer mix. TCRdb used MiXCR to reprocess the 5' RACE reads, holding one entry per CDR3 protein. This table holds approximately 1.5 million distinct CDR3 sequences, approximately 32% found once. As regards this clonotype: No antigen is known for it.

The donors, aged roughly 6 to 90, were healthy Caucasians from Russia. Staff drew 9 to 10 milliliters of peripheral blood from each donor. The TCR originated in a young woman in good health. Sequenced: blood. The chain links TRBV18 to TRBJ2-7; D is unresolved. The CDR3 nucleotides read TGTGCCAGCTCACCACCGTCCAAGTCCTACGAGCAGTACTTC. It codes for CASSPPSKSYEQYF.